This T cell receptor (beta chain) stems from a study of T cells in Graves' hyperthyroidism and ophthalmopathy. Germline V gene data show CDR1 as LNHDA and CDR2 as SQIVND (reference sequence). The CDR3 has 12 residues. V was cut by 6 bases and J by 8 bases, with 13 bases left in between. TCR beta CDR3 regions were amplified from RNA transcripts. Researchers ran a first-round RT-PCR on the TCR CDR3 using the HTBI primer set. One entry per CDR3 protein results from TCRdb running MiXCR on the multiplex PCR reads. This table has approximately 300,000 distinct CDR3 sequences, approximately 16% appearing once.

This clonotype was obtained from a man younger than 40 with Graves' hyperthyroidism. Sequencing used blood. V is TRBV19 and J is TRBJ1-2, with D possibly matching TRBD1 (5 bases). DNA for the CDR3: TGTGCCAGTAGAGAGGGGTCGCGGGGCTACACCTTC. This codes for CASREGSRGYTF.